This T cell receptor (beta chain) was identified during a study of breast tumors, draining lymph nodes, adjacent tissues. The study, taken as a whole, reports: Luminal-like breast cancer showed significantly greater tumor-nontumor repertoire similarity than basal-like breast cancer did. Most tumor T cells seemingly derive from lymph node, then expand in tumor. Tumors had less TCR diversity than lymph nodes, more than nontumor tissue.

Samples came from axillary lymph nodes draining the breast cancer. This clonotype came up many times. Its antigen is not known. TCRdb called the multiplex PCR reads again in MiXCR, with one record for every CDR3 protein. The data contain fewer than 200,000 distinct CDR3 sequences, roughly a third of them singletons. Germline loops: CDR1 SGHTA, CDR2 FQGTGA. The CDR3 is made up of 14 amino acids. The V segment lost 5 bases and the J segment 7 bases; nucleotides outside the gene matches: 8. The chain joins TRBV7-3 to TRBJ2-5, with 9 nucleotides matching TRBD2. This sequence was found in a female donor with breast cancer. Some clones in this sample may be carry-over from other donors' samples. Material for sequencing was axillary lymph node tissue. CDR3 DNA: TGTGCCAGCAGCGAAGGGCGGGGGGGCGGGACCCAGTACTTC. Its protein is CASSEGRGGGTQYF.